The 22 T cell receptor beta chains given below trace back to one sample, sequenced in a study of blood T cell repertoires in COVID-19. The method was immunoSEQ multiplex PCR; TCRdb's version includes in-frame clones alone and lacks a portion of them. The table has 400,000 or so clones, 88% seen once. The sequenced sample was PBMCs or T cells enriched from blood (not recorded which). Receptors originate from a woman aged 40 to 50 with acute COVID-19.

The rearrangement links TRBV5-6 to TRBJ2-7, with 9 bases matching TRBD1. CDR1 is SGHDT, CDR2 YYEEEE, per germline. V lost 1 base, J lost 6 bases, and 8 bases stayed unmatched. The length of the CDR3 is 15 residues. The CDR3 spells CASSLFPGQGREQYF. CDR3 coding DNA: TGTGCCAGCAGCTTGTTTCCCGGACAGGGGCGCGAGCAGTACTTC.

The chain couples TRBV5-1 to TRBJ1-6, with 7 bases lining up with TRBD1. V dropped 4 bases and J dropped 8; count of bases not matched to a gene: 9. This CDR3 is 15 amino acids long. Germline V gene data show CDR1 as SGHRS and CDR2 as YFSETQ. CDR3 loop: CASSQEWTGDSPLHF. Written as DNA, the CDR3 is TGCGCCAGCAGCCAAGAGTGGACAGGTGATTCACCCCTCCACTTT.

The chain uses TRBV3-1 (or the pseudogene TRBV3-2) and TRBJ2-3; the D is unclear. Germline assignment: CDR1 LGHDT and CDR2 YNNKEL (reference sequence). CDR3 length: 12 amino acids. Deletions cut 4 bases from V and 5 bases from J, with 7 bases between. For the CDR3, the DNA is TGTGCCAGCAGCCCACACAGAGATACGCAGTATTTT. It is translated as CASSPHRDTQYF.

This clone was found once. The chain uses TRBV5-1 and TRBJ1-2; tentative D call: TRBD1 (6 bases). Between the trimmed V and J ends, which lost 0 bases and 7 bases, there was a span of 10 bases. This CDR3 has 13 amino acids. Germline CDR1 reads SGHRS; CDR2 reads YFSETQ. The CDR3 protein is CASSLATGFGYTF. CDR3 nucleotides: TGCGCCAGCAGCTTGGCGACAGGTTTTGGCTACACCTTC. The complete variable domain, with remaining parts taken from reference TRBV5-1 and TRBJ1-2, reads KAGVTQTPRYLIKTRGQQVTLSCSPISGHRSVSWYQQTPGQGLQFLFEYFSETQRNKGNFPGRFSGRQFSNSRSEMNVSTLELGDSALYLCASSLATGFGYTFGSGTRLTVV.

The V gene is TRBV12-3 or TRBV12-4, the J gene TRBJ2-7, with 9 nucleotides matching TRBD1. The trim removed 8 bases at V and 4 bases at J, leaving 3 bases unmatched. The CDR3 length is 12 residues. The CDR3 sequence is CASGTGNYEQYF. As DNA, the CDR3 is TGTGCCAGCGGGACAGGGAATTACGAGCAGTACTTC.

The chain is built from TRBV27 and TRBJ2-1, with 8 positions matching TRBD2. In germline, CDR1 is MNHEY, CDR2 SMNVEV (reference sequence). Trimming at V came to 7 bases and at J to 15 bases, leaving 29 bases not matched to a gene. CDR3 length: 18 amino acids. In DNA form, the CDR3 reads TGTGCCAGCAACCCGGGGGGTGCCGGCTCAGGAGTAGCGGGGCACAGGTTCTTC. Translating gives CASNPGGAGSGVAGHRFF.

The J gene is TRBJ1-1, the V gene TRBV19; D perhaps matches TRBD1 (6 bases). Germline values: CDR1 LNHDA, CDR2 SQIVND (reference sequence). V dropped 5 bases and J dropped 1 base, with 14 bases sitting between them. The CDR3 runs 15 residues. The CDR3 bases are TGTGCCAGTAGTTCCCCACAGGGACCGAACACTGAAGCTTTCTTT. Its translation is CASSSPQGPNTEAFF.

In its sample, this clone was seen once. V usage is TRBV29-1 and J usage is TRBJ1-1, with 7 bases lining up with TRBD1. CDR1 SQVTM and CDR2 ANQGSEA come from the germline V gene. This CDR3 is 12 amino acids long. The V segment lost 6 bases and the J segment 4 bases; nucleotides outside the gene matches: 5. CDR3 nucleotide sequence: TGCAGCGTCCGACAGGGTGGCACTGAAGCTTTCTTT. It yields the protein CSVRQGGTEAFF.

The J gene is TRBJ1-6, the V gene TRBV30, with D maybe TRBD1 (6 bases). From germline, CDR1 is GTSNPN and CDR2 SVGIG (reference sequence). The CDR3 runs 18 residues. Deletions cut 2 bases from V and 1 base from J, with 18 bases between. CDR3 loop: CAWSFRGASYSYNSPLHF. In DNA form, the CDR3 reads TGTGCCTGGAGTTTTCGGGGGGCGTCGTATTCCTATAATTCACCCCTCCACTTT.

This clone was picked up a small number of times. CDR3 nucleotide sequence: TGTGCCAGCAGCCCCCGGGAGCGGGGGGTAGTTGGCTACGAGCAGTACTTC. Amino acids: CASSPRERGVVGYEQYF. The chain has TRBV14 and TRBJ2-7; 9 positions agree with TRBD2. V was pared by 4 bases and J by 3 bases, with 13 bases of the junction left unmatched. Looked up from germline, CDR1 is SGHDN and CDR2 is FVKESK. The CDR3 runs 17 residues.

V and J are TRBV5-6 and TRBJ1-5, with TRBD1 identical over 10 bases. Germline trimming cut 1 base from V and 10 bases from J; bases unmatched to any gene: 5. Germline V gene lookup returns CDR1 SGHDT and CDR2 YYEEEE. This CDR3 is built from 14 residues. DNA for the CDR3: TGTGCCAGCAGCTTGTGGGACAGGGGAGGCCCCCAGCATTTT. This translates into CASSLWDRGGPQHF.

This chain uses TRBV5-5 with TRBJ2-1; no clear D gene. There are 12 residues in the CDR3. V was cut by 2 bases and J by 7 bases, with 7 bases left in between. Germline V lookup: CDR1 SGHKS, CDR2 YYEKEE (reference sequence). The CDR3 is CASSLGDNEQFF. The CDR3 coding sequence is TGTGCCAGCAGCTTAGGAGATAATGAGCAGTTCTTC. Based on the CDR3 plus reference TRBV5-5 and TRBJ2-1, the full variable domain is DAGVTQSPTHLIKTRGQQVTLRCSPISGHKSVSWYQQVLGQGPQFIFQYYEKEERGRGNFPDRFSARQFPNYSSELNVNALLLGDSALYLCASSLGDNEQFFGPGTRLTVL.

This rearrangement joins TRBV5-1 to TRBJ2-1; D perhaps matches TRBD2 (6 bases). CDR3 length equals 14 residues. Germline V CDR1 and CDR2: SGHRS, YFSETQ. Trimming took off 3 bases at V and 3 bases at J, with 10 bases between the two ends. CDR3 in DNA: TGCGCCAGCAGCTCGCTCGGGGGCTACAATGAGCAGTTCTTC. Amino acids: CASSSLGGYNEQFF.

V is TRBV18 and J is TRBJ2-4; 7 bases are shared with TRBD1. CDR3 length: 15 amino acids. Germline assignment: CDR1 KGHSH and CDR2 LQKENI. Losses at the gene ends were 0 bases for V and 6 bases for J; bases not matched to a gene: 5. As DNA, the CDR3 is TGTGCCAGCTCACCACCGGCACAGGGGATAAACATTCAGTACTTC. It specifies CASSPPAQGINIQYF.

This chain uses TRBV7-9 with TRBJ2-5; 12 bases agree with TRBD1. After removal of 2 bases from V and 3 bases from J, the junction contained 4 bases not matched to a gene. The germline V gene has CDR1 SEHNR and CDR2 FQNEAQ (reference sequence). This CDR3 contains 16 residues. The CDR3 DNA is TGTGCCAGCAGCTTATCCGGGACAGGGGGCGAAGAGACCCAGTACTTC. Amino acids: CASSLSGTGGEETQYF.

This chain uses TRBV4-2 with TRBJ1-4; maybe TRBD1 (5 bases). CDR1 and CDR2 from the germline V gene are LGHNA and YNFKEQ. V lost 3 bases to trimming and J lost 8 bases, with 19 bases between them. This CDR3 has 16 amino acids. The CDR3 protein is CASSQREGAQGEKLFF. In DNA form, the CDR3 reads TGTGCCAGCAGCCAGCGCGAAGGGGCGCAGGGCGAAAAACTGTTTTTT.

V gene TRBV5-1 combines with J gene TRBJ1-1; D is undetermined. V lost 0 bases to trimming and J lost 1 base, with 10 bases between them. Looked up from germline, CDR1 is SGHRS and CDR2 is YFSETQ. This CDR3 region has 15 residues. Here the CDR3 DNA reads TGCGCCAGCAGCTTGGGTCCATCCGGGAACACTGAAGCTTTCTTT. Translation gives CASSLGPSGNTEAFF. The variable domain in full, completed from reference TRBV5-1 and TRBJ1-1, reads KAGVTQTPRYLIKTRGQQVTLSCSPISGHRSVSWYQQTPGQGLQFLFEYFSETQRNKGNFPGRFSGRQFSNSRSEMNVSTLELGDSALYLCASSLGPSGNTEAFFGQGTRLTVV.

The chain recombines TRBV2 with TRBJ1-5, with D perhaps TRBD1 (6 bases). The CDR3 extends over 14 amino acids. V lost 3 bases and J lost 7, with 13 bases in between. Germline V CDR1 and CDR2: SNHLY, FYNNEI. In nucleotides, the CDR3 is TGTGCCAGCAGTGAGCTCGCGGACAGCCAGCCCCAGCATTTT. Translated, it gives CASSELADSQPQHF.

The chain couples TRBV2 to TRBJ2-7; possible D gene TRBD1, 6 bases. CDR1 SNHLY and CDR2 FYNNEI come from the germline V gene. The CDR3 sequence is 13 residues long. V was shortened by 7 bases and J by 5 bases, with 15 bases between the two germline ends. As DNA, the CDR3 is TGTGCCAGCAACCCAGGGGCGCTGAACGAGCAGTACTTC. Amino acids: CASNPGALNEQYF.

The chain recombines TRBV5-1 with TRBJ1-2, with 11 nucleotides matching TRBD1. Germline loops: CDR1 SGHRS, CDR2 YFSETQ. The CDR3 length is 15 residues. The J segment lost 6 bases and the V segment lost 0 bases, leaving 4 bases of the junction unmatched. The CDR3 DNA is TGCGCCAGCAGCTTGGTAGGACAGGGGGCCAATGGCTACACCTTC. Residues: CASSLVGQGANGYTF.

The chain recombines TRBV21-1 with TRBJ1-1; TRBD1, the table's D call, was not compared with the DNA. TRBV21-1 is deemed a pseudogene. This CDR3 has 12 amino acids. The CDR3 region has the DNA TGTGCCAGCAGCCGCACGGGCAGGGGGGCTTTCTTT. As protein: CASSRTGRGAFF.

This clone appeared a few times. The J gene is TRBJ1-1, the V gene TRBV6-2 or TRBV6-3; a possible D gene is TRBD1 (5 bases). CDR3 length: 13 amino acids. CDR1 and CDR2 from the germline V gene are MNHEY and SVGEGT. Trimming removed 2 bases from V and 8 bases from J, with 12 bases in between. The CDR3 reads CASSYLGGREAFF. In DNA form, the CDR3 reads TGTGCCAGCAGTTACCTTGGGGGGAGAGAAGCTTTCTTT.